This T cell receptor beta chain was observed in a study of control samples from healthy donors and cancer patients. Libraries were prepared by immunoSEQ multiplex PCR; TCRdb keeps only in-frame clonotypes and omits some of them. The sample holds around 170,000 clones; about 90% are singletons and the top ten take about 0.73%. Germline trimming cut 8 bases from V and 7 bases from J; bases unmatched to any gene: 5. The CDR3 consists of 12 residues. Germline CDR1 and CDR2: MNHEY and SVGAGI. The TCR comes from a woman aged 25 to 45 in good health. Sequenced: blood. The chain is built from TRBV6-5 and TRBJ1-3; 7 positions match TRBD1. The CDR3 nucleotides read TGTGCCAGCCGATCAGGGGGGAACACCATATATTTT. This codes for CASRSGGNTIYF.